This T cell receptor (beta chain) was obtained from a study of T cells in Graves' hyperthyroidism and ophthalmopathy. Study in general: Any treatment followed the collection of peripheral blood at initial diagnosis. Study outcomes and limitations: Ophthalmopathy was predicted by the model a median of 6.5 months ahead of onset.

Regions amplified from RNA transcripts were the TCR beta CDR3 regions. The HTBI primer set served for first-round RT-PCR of the TCR CDR3. TCRdb used MiXCR to reprocess the multiplex PCR reads, holding one entry per CDR3 protein. The sample shows some 270,000 distinct CDR3 sequences, roughly an eighth of them seen only once. Researchers defined stable Graves' hyperthyroidism as no ophthalmopathy progression within 18 months. Clinical symptoms, serum thyroxine and TRAb, thyroid ultrasound and orbital computed tomography were used for the diagnoses. With regard to this clonotype: The antigen is not known.

Sequencing was performed on blood. This TCR came from a woman in her thirties or forties with Graves' hyperthyroidism.

The CDR3 here is CASSDRARGNEQFF. The CDR3 DNA follows: TGTGCCAGCAGTGACAGGGCAAGGGGGAATGAGCAGTTCTTC. J is TRBJ2-1 and V is TRBV6-4, with a tentative D call TRBD1 (6 bases). The V end lost 2 bases, the J end lost 7 bases, and 12 bases lay between the germline ends. Germline lookup yields CDR1 MRHNA and CDR2 SNTAGT. The CDR3 has 14 amino acids.